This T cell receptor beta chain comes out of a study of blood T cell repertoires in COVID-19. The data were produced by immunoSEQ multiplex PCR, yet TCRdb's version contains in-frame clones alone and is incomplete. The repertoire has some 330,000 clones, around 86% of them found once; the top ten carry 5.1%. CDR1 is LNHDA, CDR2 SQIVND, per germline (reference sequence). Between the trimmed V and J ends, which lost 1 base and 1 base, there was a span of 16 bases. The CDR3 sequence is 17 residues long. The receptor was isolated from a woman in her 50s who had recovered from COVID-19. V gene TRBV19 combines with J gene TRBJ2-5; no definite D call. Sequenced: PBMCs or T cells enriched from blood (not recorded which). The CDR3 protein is CASSIGSTHPTQETQYF. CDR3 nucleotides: TGTGCCAGTAGTATAGGATCGACTCACCCCACCCAAGAGACCCAGTACTTC.